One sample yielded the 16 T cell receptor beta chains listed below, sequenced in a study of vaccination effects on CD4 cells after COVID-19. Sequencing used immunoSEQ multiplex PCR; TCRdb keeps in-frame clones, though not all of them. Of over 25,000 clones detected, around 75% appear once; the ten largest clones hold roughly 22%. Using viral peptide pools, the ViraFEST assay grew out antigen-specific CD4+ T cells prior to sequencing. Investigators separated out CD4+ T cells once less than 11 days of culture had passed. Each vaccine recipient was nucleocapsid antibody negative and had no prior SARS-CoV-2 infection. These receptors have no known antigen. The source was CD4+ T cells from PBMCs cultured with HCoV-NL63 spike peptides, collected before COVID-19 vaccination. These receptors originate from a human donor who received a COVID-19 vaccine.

The DNA of the CDR3 is TGTGCCAGCAGCTTCGGACAGGGGGGGGAAAAACTGTTTTTT. This sequence encodes CASSFGQGGEKLFF. The chain is built from TRBV7-9 and TRBJ1-4; 10 nucleotides match TRBD1. The CDR3 totals 14 residues. The V gene's germline CDR1 is SEHNR and CDR2 FQNEAQ (reference sequence). J lost 8 bases, V lost 3 bases, and 3 bases had no gene match.

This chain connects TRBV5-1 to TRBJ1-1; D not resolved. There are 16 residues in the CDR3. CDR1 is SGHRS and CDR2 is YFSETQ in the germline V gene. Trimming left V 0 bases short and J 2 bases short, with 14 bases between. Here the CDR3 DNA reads TGCGCCAGCAGCTTGGAACAAGCCTTATCTAACACTGAAGCTTTCTTT. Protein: CASSLEQALSNTEAFF. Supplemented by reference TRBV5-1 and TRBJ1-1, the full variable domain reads KAGVTQTPRYLIKTRGQQVTLSCSPISGHRSVSWYQQTPGQGLQFLFEYFSETQRNKGNFPGRFSGRQFSNSRSEMNVSTLELGDSALYLCASSLEQALSNTEAFFGQGTRLTVV.

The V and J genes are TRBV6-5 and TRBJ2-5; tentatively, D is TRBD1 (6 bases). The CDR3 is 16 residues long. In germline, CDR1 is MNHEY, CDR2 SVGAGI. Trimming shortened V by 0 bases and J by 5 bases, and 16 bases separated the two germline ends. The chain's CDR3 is CASSYSTGALGETQYF. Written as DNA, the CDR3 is TGTGCCAGCAGTTACTCGACAGGCGCCCTAGGGGAGACCCAGTACTTC.

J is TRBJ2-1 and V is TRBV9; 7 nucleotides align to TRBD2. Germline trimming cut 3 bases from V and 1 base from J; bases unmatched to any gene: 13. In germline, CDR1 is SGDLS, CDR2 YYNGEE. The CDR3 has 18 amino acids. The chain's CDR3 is CASSEALGRGLSYNEQFF. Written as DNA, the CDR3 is TGTGCCAGCAGCGAGGCCCTGGGGCGGGGGTTGTCCTACAATGAGCAGTTCTTC.

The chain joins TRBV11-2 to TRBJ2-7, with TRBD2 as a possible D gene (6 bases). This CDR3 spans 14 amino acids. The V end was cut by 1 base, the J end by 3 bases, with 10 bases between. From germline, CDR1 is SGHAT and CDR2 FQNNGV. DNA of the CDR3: TGTGCCAGCAGCTTAGGGGACTCCTTCTACGAGCAGTACTTC. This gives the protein CASSLGDSFYEQYF.

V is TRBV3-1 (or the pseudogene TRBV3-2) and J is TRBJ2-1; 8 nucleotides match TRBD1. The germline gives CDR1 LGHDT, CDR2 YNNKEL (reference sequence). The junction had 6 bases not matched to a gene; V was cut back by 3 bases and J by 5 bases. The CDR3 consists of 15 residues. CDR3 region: CASSQLGQGNNEQFF. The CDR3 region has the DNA TGTGCCAGCAGCCAGTTAGGACAGGGCAACAATGAGCAGTTCTTC.

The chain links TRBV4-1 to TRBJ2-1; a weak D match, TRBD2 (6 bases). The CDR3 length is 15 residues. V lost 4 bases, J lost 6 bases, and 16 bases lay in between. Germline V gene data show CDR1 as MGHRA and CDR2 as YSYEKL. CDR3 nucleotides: TGCGCCAGCAGCCCCCTCCCGGGACTCGGCAATGAGCAGTTCTTC. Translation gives CASSPLPGLGNEQFF.

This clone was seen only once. For the CDR3, the DNA is TGCGCCAGCAGATCGGGACTAGCGGGGGTCAATGAGCAGTTCTTC. This codes for CASRSGLAGVNEQFF. J is TRBJ2-1 and V is TRBV10-1, with 14 positions matching TRBD2. In germline, CDR1 is WNHNN, CDR2 SYGVQD (reference sequence). Trimming cost V 6 bases and J 6 bases; bases outside gene matches: 4. The CDR3 totals 15 residues.

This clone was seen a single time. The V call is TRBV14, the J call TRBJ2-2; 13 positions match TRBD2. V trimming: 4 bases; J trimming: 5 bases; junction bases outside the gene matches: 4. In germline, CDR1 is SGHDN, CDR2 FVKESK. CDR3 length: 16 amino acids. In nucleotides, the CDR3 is TGTGCCAGCAGCCCGGGACTAGCGGGAATTACCGGGGAGCTGTTTTTT. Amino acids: CASSPGLAGITGELFF.

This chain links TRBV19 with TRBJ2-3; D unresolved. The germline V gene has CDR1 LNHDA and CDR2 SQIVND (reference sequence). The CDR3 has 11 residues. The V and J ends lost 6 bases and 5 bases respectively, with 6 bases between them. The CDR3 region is CASRGGDTQYF. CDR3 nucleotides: TGTGCCAGTAGGGGCGGAGATACGCAGTATTTT.

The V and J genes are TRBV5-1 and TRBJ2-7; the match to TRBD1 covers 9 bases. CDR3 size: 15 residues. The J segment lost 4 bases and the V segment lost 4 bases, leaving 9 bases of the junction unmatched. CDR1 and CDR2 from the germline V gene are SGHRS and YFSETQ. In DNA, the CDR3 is TGCGCCAGCAGCGTACCACAGGGGGCAGGATACGAGCAGTACTTC. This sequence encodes CASSVPQGAGYEQYF.

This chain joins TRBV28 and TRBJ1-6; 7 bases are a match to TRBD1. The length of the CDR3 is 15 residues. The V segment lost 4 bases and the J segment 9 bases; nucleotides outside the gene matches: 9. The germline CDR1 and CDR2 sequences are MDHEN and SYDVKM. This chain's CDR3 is CASSSKTGRGSPLHF. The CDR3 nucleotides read TGTGCCAGCAGTTCCAAGACAGGGAGGGGTTCACCCCTCCACTTT.

CDR3 protein: CASSFRRGTEAFF. The CDR3 DNA sequence: TGTGCCAGCAGCTTCCGTCGGGGGACTGAAGCTTTCTTT. V gene TRBV11-1 combines with J gene TRBJ1-1; tentative D call: TRBD1 (5 bases). The V and J ends lost 3 bases and 5 bases respectively, with 10 bases between them. The length of the CDR3 is 13 residues. Germline V gives CDR1 SGHAT, CDR2 FQDESV (reference sequence).

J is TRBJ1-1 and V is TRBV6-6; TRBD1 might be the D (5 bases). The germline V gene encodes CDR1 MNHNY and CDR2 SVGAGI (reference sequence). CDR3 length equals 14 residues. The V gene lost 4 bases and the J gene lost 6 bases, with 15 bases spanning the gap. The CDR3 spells CASSSQGKEAEAFF. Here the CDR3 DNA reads TGTGCCAGCAGTTCCCAGGGCAAGGAGGCTGAAGCTTTCTTT.

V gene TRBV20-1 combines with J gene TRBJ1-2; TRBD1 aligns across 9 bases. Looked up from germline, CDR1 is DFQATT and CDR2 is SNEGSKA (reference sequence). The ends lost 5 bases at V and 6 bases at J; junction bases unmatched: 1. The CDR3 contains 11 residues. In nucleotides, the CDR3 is TGCAGTGCTGGGACAGGGAATGGCTACACCTTC. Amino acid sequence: CSAGTGNGYTF.

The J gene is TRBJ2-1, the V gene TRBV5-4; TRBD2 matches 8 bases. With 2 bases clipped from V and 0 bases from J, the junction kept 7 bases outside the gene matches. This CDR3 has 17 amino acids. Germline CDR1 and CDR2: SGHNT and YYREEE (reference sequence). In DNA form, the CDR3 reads TGTGCCAGCAGCTTTAGGACTAGCCCTAGCTCCTACAATGAGCAGTTCTTC. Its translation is CASSFRTSPSSYNEQFF.